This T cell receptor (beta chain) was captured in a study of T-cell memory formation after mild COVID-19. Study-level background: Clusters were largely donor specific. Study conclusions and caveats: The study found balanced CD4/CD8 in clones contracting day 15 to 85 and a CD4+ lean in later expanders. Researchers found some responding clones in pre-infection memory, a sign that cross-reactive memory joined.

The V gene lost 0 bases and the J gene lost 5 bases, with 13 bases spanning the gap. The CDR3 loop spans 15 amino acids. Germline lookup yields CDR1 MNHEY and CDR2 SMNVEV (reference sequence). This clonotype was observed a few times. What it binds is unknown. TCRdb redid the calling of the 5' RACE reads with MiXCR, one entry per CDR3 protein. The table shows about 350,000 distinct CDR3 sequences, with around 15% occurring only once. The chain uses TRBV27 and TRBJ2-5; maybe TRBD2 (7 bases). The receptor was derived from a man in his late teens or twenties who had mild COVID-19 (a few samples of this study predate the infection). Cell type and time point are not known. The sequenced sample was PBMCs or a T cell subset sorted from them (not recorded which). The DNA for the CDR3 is TGTGCCAGCAGTTTATCGGGAGGGGGACGGGAGACCCAGTACTTC. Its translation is CASSLSGGGRETQYF.